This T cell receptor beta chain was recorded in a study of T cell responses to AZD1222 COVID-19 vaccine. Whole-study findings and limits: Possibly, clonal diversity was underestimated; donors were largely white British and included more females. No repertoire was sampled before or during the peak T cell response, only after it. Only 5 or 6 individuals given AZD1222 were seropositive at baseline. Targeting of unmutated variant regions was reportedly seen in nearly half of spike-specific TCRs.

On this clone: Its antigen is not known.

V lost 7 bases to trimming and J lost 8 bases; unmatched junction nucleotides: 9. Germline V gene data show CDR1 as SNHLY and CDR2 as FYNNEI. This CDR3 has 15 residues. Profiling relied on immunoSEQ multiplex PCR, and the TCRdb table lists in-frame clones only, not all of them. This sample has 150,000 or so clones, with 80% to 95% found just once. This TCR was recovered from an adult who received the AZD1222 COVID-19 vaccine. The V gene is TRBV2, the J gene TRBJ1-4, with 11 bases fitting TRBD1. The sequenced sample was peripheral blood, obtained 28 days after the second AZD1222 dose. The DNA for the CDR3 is TGTGCCAGCACCGCACAGGACAGGGGGCTCGAAAAACTGTTTTTT. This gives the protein CASTAQDRGLEKLFF.